Listed below are T cell receptor beta chains from one sample, sequenced in a study of radiotherapy plus CTLA-4 blockade in lung cancer. Sequencing was performed with immunoSEQ multiplex PCR; in TCRdb, only in-frame clones are kept and a portion is missing. The sample yields approximately 98,000 clones, roughly 80% seen once. Sample: peripheral blood, taken from a patient treated with radiotherapy plus ipilimumab. These receptors came from a human donor with non-small cell lung cancer who had a partial response to radiotherapy plus ipilimumab. CDR3s include the opening cysteine and the closing phenylalanine or tryptophan. A D gene is named only where the DNA matches it firmly. Size values are once, few and many counts, or a class for expanded clones, and some rows have none.

V	D	size	J	DNA	CDR3
TRBV18	.	few	TRBJ1-2	TGTGCCAGCTCACCACCTTTGGGGGGGAGCGGCTACACCTTC	CASSPPLGGSGYTF
TRBV5-1	TRBD2	.	TRBJ2-5	TGCGCCAGCAGCTTGGCGTTAGCGGGAGTACCGGGGGAGACCCAGTACTTC	CASSLALAGVPGETQYF
TRBV27	.	many	TRBJ2-7	TGTGCCAGCAGTTTTGGTAGAGCCGAGCAGTACTTC	CASSFGRAEQYF
TRBV7-2	TRBD2	few	TRBJ2-3	TGTGCCAGCAGCTTAGACGAGGGGGTAGCGGGAGGGAGCACAGATACGCAGTATTTT	CASSLDEGVAGGSTDTQYF
TRBV7-2	TRBD2	.	TRBJ2-7	TGTGCCAGCAGCGAACAAGGGACTAGCGACGAGCAGTACTTC	CASSEQGTSDEQYF
TRBV5-4	.	.	TRBJ2-5	TGTGCCAGCAGCTCAGGACAGTTCCAAGTGGAGACCCAGTACTTC	CASSSGQFQVETQYF
TRBV28	TRBD1	.	TRBJ2-5	TGTGCCAGCAGTCTTAGTCAGGGGGCCCGGGAAGAGACCCAGTACTTC	CASSLSQGAREETQYF
TRBV5-4	.	few	TRBJ2-7	TGTGCCAGCAGCTCTGATCAGACCTACGAGCAGTACTTC	CASSSDQTYEQYF
TRBV5-1	TRBD1	.	TRBJ2-5	TGCGCCAGCAGCTTTGCAGGGGGCCAAGAGACCCAGTACTTC	CASSFAGGQETQYF
TRBV7-3	.	.	TRBJ2-5	TGTGCCAGCAGCCCCAATAGGGGGAAAGAGACCCAGTACTTC	CASSPNRGKETQYF
TRBV4-1	.	.	TRBJ1-5	TGCGCCAGCAGCCAAGATCGGGACTATAGCAATCAGCCCCAGCATTTT	CASSQDRDYSNQPQHF
TRBV28	TRBD2	.	TRBJ2-1	TGTGCCAGCAGTTTGGCGGGAGGACGCAATGAGCAGTTCTTC	CASSLAGGRNEQFF
TRBV28	TRBD2	.	TRBJ2-1	TGTGCCAGCAGTTCCGGGACTAGCGGGAGGCATGAGCAGTTCTTC	CASSSGTSGRHEQFF
TRBV28	.	.	TRBJ2-7	TGTGCCAGCAGTTCCTTTTCCGAGCAGTACTTC	CASSSFSEQYF
TRBV5-1	.	.	TRBJ1-2	TGCGCCGGCAGCTTGGACGGGGGGAACTATGGCTACACCTTC	CAGSLDGGNYGYTF
TRBV6-5	TRBD1	once	TRBJ2-1	TGTGCCAGCAGACGGGACAGACCAAACAATGAGCAGTTCTTC	CASRRDRPNNEQFF